The 16 T cell receptor beta chains presented below share a single source sample, sequenced in a study of cytomegalovirus exposure and HLA in healthy donors. Use of 60 Vbeta and 13 Jbeta primers characterized the PCR. The protocol was immunoSEQ multiplex PCR, while the TCRdb copy is restricted to in-frame clones and leaves out a portion. In the table there are about 120,000 clones, roughly 80% of which are singletons. What was sequenced was PBMCs. These receptors all come from a man aged 25 to 45 in good health and CMV-seronegative.

V is TRBV5-1 and J is TRBJ2-7; tentative D call: TRBD1 (8 bases). The CDR3 sequence is 16 residues long. Trimming pared 2 bases from V and 4 bases from J, leaving 19 bases between. The germline gives CDR1 SGHRS, CDR2 YFSETQ. DNA for the CDR3: TGCGCCAGCAGCTTACAACAGGGGGAGGGAATGTACGAGCAGTACTTC. Its translation: CASSLQQGEGMYEQYF.

The chain combines TRBV30 with TRBJ2-5; 7 bases match TRBD2. Germline V CDR1 and CDR2: GTSNPN, SVGIG (reference sequence). The CDR3 sequence is 16 residues long. The trim removed 1 base at V and 1 base at J, leaving 9 bases unmatched. In DNA form, the CDR3 reads TGTGCCTGGAGTGGGGGCACGTGGGGGGGCCAAGAGACCCAGTACTTC. It translates to CAWSGGTWGGQETQYF.

V is TRBV5-1 and J is TRBJ1-1; 8 bases match TRBD1. Germline trimming cut 4 bases from V and 1 base from J; bases unmatched to any gene: 9. The CDR3 has 16 residues. CDR1 is SGHRS, CDR2 YFSETQ, per germline. In nucleotides, the CDR3 is TGCGCCAGCAGCGACGACAGGGGCGCAGGGAACACTGAAGCTTTCTTT. Amino acids: CASSDDRGAGNTEAFF.

The chain employs TRBV6-5 and TRBJ1-1; D not certain. Germline-derived CDR1 and CDR2 are MNHEY and SVGAGI. The germline V and J ends were trimmed by 5 bases and 0 bases, with 13 bases remaining between them. The CDR3 spans 15 residues. CDR3 sequence (DNA): TGTGCCAGCAGTCGGCGTGGAGGCATGAACACTGAAGCTTTCTTT. The encoded protein is CASSRRGGMNTEAFF.

As regards this clone: One end of the junction is discordant with germline, which a read error may explain. The chain combines TRBV11-3 with TRBJ2-3, with D uncertain. Germline V CDR1 and CDR2: SGHNT, YENEEA. The CDR3 is 12 amino acids. The DNA of the CDR3 is TGTACCAGCAGCTCTCGGACAGATACGCAGTATTTT. Translation: CTSSSRTDTQYF.

This chain connects TRBV5-1 to TRBJ2-3, with 7 positions matching TRBD2. CDR1 SGHRS and CDR2 YFSETQ come from the germline V gene. The V and J ends lost 0 bases and 1 base, in that order; junction bases with no gene match: 8. The CDR3 spans 17 residues. CDR3 sequence (DNA): TGCGCCAGCAGCTTGGCCGGCGCGGGGGAGGGCACAGATACGCAGTATTTT. This encodes CASSLAGAGEGTDTQYF.

The V and J genes are TRBV5-1 and TRBJ2-1; 9 nucleotides agree with TRBD2. Per germline, CDR1 SGHRS and CDR2 YFSETQ. This CDR3 spans 16 amino acids. Trimming took 1 base from V and 4 from J; bases not matched to a gene: 6. The CDR3 DNA sequence: TGCGCCAGCAGCTTGCCCTCTAGCGGGGAATACAATGAGCAGTTCTTC. Protein product: CASSLPSSGEYNEQFF. The full variable domain, with the rest looked up from reference TRBV5-1 and TRBJ2-1, is KAGVTQTPRYLIKTRGQQVTLSCSPISGHRSVSWYQQTPGQGLQFLFEYFSETQRNKGNFPGRFSGRQFSNSRSEMNVSTLELGDSALYLCASSLPSSGEYNEQFFGPGTRLTVL.

V gene TRBV9 combines with J gene TRBJ2-2; D unclear. The V and J ends lost 0 bases and 7 bases respectively, with 10 bases between them. This CDR3 region has 14 residues. From germline, CDR1 is SGDLS and CDR2 YYNGEE. The CDR3 DNA is TGTGCCAGCAGCGTAGATCCCACAAACGGGGAGCTGTTTTTT. Amino acids: CASSVDPTNGELFF.

The chain joins TRBV5-4 to TRBJ2-5, with 7 bases lining up with TRBD1. CDR3 length equals 14 residues. CDR1 is SGHNT and CDR2 is YYREEE in the germline V gene (reference sequence). V was clipped by 2 bases and J by 3 bases; unmatched bases: 4. CDR3 loop: CASSFPGTEETQYF. The DNA for the CDR3 is TGTGCCAGCAGCTTCCCTGGGACAGAAGAGACCCAGTACTTC. The variable domain in full, completed from reference TRBV5-4 and TRBJ2-5, reads ETGVTQSPTHLIKTRGQQVTLRCSSQSGHNTVSWYQQALGQGPQFIFQYYREEENGRGNFPPRFSGLQFPNYSSELNVNALELDDSALYLCASSFPGTEETQYFGPGTRLLVL.

CDR3 amino acids: CSAGATYEQYF. The CDR3 DNA follows: TGCAGTGCTGGGGCCACCTACGAGCAGTACTTC. The V gene is TRBV20-1, the J gene TRBJ2-7; TRBD1 might be the D (5 bases). Germline V gives CDR1 DFQATT, CDR2 SNEGSKA (reference sequence). V gave up 5 bases and J gave up 2 bases, with 7 bases separating them. There are 11 residues in the CDR3.

On this clone: The sample holds other DNA sequences that translate to the same CDR3. The chain has TRBV25-1 and TRBJ2-3; 11 bases are a match to TRBD2. Trimming at V came to 8 bases and at J to 0 bases, leaving 13 bases not matched to a gene. This CDR3 spans 18 amino acids. Germline lookup yields CDR1 MGHDK and CDR2 SYGVNS. The CDR3 loop is CASGRLAGGDTSTDTQYF. The CDR3 nucleotides are TGTGCCAGCGGCCGTCTAGCGGGAGGCGATACGAGCACAGATACGCAGTATTTT. The full variable domain, completed using reference TRBV25-1 and TRBJ2-3, is EADIYQTPRYLVIGTGKKITLECSQTMGHDKMYWYQQDPGMELHLIHYSYGVNSTEKGDLSSESTVSRIRTEHFPLTLESARPSHTSQYLCASGRLAGGDTSTDTQYFGPGTRLTVL.

This clone was seen only once. The chain carries TRBV7-9 and TRBJ1-6; D possibly corresponds to TRBD1 (5 bases). V gave up 5 bases and J gave up 8 bases, with 13 bases separating them. The CDR3 contains 14 residues. CDR1 and CDR2 (germline): SEHNR, FQNEAQ (reference sequence). The CDR3 DNA reads TGTGCCAGCAGCGCGACAGCCCCGGATTCACCCCTCCACTTT. Translating gives CASSATAPDSPLHF.

This chain links TRBV9 with TRBJ2-7, with 8 bases matching TRBD1. Germline CDR1 SGDLS, CDR2 YYNGEE. This CDR3 region has 17 residues. The ends lost 4 bases at V and 4 bases at J; junction bases unmatched: 16. In DNA form, the CDR3 reads TGTGCCAGCAGCCGAGGGTGGGGAGACAGGGGCAAGTACGAGCAGTACTTC. Protein product: CASSRGWGDRGKYEQYF.

The rearrangement links TRBV7-2 to TRBJ2-3; D remains ambiguous. V was shortened by 1 base and J by 5 bases, with 7 bases between the two germline ends. Germline loops: CDR1 SGHTA, CDR2 FQGNSA. This CDR3 spans 13 amino acids. DNA for the CDR3: TGTGCCAGCAGCTTAGACCGCGGAGATACGCAGTATTTT. It encodes CASSLDRGDTQYF.

The V gene is TRBV28, the J gene TRBJ1-1, with a possible D match to TRBD1 (6 bases). Trimming took 6 bases from V and 5 from J, leaving 10 bases between them. There are 12 residues in the CDR3. CDR1 is MDHEN, CDR2 SYDVKM, per germline. CDR3 DNA: TGTGCCAGCAGCCCCCAGGGGACTGAAGCTTTCTTT. Translating gives CASSPQGTEAFF.

The J gene is TRBJ2-3, the V gene TRBV28; the match to TRBD2 covers 14 bases. From germline, CDR1 is MDHEN and CDR2 SYDVKM. The CDR3 is made up of 16 amino acids. With 3 bases clipped from V and 6 bases from J, the junction kept 5 bases outside the gene matches. In DNA form, the CDR3 reads TGTGCCAGCAGTTTCGGACTAGCGGGGGGCGGGGATACGCAGTATTTT. Amino acids: CASSFGLAGGGDTQYF.